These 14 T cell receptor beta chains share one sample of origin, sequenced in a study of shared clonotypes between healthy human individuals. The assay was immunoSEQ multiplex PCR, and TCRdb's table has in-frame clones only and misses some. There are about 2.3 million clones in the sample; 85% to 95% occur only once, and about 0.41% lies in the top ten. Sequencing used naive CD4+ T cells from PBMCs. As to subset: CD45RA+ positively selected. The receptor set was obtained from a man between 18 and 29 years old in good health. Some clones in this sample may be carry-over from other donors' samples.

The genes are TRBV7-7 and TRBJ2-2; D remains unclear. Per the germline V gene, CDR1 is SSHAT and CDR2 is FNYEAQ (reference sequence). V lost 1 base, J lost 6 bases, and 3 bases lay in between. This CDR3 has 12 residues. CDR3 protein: CASSLVSGELFF. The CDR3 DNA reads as TGTGCCAGCAGCTTAGTTTCCGGGGAGCTGTTTTTT.

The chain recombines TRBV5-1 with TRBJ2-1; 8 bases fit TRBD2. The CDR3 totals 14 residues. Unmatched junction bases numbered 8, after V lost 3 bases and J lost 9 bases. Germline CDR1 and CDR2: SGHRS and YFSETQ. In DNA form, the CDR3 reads TGCGCCAGCAGCTGGCGAACCCGGGAGGGTGAGCAGTTCTTC. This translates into CASSWRTREGEQFF.

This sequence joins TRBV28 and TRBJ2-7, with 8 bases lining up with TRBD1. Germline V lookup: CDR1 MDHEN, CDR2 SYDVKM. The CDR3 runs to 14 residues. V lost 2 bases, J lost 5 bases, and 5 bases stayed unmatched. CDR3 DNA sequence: TGTGCCAGCAGTTTAATCCAGGGGGCGGACGAGCAGTACTTC. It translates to CASSLIQGADEQYF. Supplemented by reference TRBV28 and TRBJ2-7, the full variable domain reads DVKVTQSSRYLVKRTGEKVFLECVQDMDHENMFWYRQDPGLGLRLIYFSYDVKMKEKGDIPEGYSVSREKKERFSLILESASTNQTSMYLCASSLIQGADEQYFGPGTRLTVT.

CDR3: CASSLVAGEGEKLFF. The CDR3 DNA follows: TGCGCCAGCAGCTTGGTGGCAGGGGAGGGTGAAAAACTGTTTTTT. The chain couples TRBV5-1 to TRBJ1-4; tentatively, D is TRBD1 (6 bases). The CDR3 is 15 residues long. Trimming cost V 0 bases and J 7 bases, with 13 bases left between them. Germline V gene lookup returns CDR1 SGHRS and CDR2 YFSETQ.

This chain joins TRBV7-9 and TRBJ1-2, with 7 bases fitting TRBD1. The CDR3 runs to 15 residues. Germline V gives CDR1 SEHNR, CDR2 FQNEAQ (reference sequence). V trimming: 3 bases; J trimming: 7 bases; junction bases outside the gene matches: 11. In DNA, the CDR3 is TGTGCCAGCAGCTTCCCTACAGGGGTGGGCCGTGGCTACACCTTC. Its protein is CASSFPTGVGRGYTF.

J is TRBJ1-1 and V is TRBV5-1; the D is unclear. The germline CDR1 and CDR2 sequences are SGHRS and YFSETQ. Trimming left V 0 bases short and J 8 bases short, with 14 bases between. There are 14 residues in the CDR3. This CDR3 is CASSLEVTAAEAFF. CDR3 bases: TGCGCCAGCAGCTTGGAAGTCACGGCAGCAGAAGCTTTCTTT.

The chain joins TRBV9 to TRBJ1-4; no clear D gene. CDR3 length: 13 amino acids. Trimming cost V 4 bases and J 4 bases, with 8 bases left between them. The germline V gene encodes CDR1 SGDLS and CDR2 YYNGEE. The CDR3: CASSKSGNEKLFF. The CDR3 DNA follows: TGTGCCAGCAGCAAGAGTGGTAATGAAAAACTGTTTTTT.

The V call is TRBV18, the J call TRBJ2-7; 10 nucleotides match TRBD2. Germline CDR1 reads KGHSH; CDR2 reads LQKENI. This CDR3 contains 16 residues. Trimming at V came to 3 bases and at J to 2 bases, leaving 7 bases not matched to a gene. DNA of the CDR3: TGTGCCAGCTCACCCAAGGGGACTAGCGACACCTACGAGCAGTACTTC. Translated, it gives CASSPKGTSDTYEQYF. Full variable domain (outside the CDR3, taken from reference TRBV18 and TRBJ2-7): NAGVMQNPRHLVRRRGQEARLRCSPMKGHSHVYWYRQLPEEGLKFMVYLQKENIIDESGMPKERFSAEFPKEGPSILRIQQVVRGDSAAYFCASSPKGTSDTYEQYFGPGTRLTVT.

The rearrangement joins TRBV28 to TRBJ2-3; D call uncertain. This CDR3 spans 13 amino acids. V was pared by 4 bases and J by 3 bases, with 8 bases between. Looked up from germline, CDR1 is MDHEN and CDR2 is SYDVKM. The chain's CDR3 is CASSSQVTDTQYF. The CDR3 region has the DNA TGTGCCAGCAGTTCGCAGGTAACAGATACGCAGTATTTT.

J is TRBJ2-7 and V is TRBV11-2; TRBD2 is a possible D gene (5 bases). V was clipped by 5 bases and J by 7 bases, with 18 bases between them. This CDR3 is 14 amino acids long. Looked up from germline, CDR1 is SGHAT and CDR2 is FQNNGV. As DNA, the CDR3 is TGTGCCAGCAGCCCGAACGGGCCCTCGGGGGAGCAGTACTTC. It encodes CASSPNGPSGEQYF.

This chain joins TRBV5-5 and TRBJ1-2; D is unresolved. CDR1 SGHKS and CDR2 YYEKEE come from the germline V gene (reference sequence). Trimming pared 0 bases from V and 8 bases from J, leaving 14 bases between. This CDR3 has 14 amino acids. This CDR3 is CASSLDWEGLGYTF. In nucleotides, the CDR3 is TGTGCCAGCAGCTTGGATTGGGAAGGTTTAGGCTACACCTTC.

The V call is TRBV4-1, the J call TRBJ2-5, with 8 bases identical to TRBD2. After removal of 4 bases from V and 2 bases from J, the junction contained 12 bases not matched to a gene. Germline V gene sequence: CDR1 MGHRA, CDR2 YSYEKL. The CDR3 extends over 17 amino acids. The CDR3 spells CASSPLGGGRGQETQYF. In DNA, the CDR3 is TGCGCCAGCAGCCCCCTCGGGGGGGGCCGGGGGCAAGAGACCCAGTACTTC.

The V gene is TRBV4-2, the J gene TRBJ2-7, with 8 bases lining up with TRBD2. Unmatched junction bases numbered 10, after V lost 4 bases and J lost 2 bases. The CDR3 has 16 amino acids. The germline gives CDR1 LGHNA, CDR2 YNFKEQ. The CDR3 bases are TGTGCCAGCAGCCGCTTGGACACGACTAGCGCCTACGAGCAGTACTTC. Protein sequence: CASSRLDTTSAYEQYF.

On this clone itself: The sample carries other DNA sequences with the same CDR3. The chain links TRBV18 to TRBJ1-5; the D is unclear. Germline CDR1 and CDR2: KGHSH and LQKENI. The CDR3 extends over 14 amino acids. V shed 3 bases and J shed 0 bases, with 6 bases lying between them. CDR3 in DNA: TGTGCCAGCTCACCTCCGAATAGCAATCAGCCCCAGCATTTT. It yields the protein CASSPPNSNQPQHF.